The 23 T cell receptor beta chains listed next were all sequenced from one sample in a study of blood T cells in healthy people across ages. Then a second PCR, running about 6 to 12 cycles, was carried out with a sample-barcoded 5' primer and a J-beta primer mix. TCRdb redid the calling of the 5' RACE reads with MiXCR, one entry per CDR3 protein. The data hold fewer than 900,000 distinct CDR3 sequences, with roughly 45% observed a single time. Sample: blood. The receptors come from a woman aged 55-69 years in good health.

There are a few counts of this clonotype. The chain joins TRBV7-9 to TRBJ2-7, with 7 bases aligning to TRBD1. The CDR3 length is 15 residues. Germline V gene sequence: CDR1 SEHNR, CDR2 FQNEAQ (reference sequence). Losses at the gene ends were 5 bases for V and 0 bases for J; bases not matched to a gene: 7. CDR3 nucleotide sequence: TGTGCCAGCAGCCCATCACAGGGGAGCTCCTACGAGCAGTACTTC. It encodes CASSPSQGSSYEQYF.

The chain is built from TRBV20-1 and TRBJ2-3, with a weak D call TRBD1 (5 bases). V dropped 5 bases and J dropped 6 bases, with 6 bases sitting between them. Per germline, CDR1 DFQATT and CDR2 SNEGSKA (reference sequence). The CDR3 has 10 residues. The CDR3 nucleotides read TGCAGTGCTGGGGCGGATACGCAGTATTTT. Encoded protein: CSAGADTQYF.

The CDR3 nucleotides read TGTGCCAGCAGCTTAGACAGCAATAATTCACCCCTCCACTTT. This translates into CASSLDSNNSPLHF. The rearrangement links TRBV7-9 to TRBJ1-6; D uncertain. The germline V gene encodes CDR1 SEHNR and CDR2 FQNEAQ (reference sequence). Trimming cost V 1 base and J 5 bases, with 6 bases left between them. This CDR3 has 14 residues.

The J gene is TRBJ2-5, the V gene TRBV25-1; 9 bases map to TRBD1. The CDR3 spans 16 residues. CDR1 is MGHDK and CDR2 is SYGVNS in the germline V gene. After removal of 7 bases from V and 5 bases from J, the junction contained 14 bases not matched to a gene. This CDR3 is CASTGLGQGKSETQYF. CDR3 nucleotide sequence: TGTGCCAGCACTGGTCTGGGACAGGGTAAATCGGAGACCCAGTACTTC.

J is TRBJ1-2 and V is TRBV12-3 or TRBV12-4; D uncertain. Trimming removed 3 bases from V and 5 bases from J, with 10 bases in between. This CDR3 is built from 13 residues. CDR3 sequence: CASSFNGQYGYTF. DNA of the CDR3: TGTGCCAGCAGTTTTAACGGGCAGTATGGCTACACCTTC.

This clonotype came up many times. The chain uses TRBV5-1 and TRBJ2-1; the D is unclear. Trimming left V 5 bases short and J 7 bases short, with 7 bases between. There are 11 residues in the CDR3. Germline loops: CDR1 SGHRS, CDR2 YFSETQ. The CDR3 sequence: CASSTENEQFF. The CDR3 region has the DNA TGCGCCAGCAGTACAGAGAATGAGCAGTTCTTC.

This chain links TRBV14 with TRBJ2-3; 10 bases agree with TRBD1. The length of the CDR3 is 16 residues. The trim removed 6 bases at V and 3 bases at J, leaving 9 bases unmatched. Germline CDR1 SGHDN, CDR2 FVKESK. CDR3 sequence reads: CASSSLRDRGTDTQYF. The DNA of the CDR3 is TGTGCCAGCAGTTCACTCCGGGACAGGGGTACAGATACGCAGTATTTT. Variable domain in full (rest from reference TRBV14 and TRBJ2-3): EAGVTQFPSHSVIEKGQTVTLRCDPISGHDNLYWYRRVMGKEIKFLLHFVKESKQDESGMPNNRFLAERTGGTYSTLKVQPAELEDSGVYFCASSSLRDRGTDTQYFGPGTRLTVL.

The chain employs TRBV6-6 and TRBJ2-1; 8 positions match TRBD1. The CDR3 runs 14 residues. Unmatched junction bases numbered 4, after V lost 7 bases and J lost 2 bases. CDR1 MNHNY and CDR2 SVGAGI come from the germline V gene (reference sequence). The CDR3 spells CASNGQGTYNEQFF. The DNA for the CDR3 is TGTGCCAGCAACGGACAGGGTACCTACAATGAGCAGTTCTTC.

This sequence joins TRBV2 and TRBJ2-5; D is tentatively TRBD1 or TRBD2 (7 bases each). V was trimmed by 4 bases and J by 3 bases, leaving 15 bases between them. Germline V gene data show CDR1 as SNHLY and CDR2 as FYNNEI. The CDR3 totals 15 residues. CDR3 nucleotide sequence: TGTGCCAGCAGTGTTCAGGGGGGGCCGGAAGAGACCCAGTACTTC. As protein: CASSVQGGPEETQYF. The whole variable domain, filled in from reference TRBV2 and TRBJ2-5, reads EPEVTQTPSHQVTQMGQEVILRCVPISNHLYFYWYRQILGQKVEFLVSFYNNEISEKSEIFDDQFSVERPDGSNFTLKIRSTKLEDSAMYFCASSVQGGPEETQYFGPGTRLLVL.

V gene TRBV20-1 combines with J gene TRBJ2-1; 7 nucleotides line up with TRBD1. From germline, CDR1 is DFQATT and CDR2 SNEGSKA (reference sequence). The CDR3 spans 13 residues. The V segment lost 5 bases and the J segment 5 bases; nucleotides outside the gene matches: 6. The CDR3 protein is CSAPRDSNNEQFF. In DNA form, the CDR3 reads TGCAGTGCTCCCCGGGACAGTAACAATGAGCAGTTCTTC.

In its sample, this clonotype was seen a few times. CDR3 sequence reads: CASSKTGTGGVIDYGYTF. The DNA of the CDR3 is TGTGCCAGCAGCAAGACCGGGACAGGGGGCGTTATCGACTATGGCTACACCTTC. The J gene is TRBJ1-2, the V gene TRBV21-1; the table's D gene call, TRBD1, was not cross checked with the DNA. TRBV21-1 is recorded as a pseudogene. This CDR3 is built from 18 residues.

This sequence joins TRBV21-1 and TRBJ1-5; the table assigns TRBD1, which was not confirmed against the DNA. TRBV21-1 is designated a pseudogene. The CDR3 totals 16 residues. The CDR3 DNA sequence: TGTGCCAGCACCATTTGCAGGAGGCCAGCCAATCAGCCCCAGCATTTT. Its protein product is CASTICRRPANQPQHF.

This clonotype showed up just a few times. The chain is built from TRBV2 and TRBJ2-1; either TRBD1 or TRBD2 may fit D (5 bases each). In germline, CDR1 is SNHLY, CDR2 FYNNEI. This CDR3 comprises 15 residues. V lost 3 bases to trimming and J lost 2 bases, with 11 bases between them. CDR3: CASSEGELAYNEQFF. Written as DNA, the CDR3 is TGTGCCAGCAGTGAGGGGGAGTTAGCCTACAATGAGCAGTTCTTC. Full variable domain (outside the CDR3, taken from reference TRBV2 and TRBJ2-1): EPEVTQTPSHQVTQMGQEVILRCVPISNHLYFYWYRQILGQKVEFLVSFYNNEISEKSEIFDDQFSVERPDGSNFTLKIRSTKLEDSAMYFCASSEGELAYNEQFFGPGTRLTVL.

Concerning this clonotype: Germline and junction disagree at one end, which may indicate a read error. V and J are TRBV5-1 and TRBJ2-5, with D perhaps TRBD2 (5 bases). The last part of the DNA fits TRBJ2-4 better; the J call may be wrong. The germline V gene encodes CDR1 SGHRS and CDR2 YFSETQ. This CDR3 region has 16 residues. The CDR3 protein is CAGSLGERADGDIQYF. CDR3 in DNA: TGCGCCGGCAGCTTGGGCGAGAGGGCCGATGGGGACATTCAGTACTTC.

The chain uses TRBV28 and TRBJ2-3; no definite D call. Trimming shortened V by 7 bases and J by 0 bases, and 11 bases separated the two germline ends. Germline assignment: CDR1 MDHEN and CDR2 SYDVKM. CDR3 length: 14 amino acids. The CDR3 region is CASILDTSTDTQYF. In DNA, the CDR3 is TGTGCCAGCATCTTGGATACTAGCACAGATACGCAGTATTTT.

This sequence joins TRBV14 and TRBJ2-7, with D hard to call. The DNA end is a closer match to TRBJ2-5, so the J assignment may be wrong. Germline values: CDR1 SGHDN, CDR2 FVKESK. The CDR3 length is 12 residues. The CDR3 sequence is CASSQGPQTQYF. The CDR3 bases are TGTGCCAGCAGCCAAGGCCCCCAGACCCAGTACTTC.

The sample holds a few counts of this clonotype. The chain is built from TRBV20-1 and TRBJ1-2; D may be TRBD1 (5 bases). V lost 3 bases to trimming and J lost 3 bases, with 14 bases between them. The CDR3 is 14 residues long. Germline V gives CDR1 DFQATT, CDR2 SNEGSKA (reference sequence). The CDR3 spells CSASGGMADYGYTF. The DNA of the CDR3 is TGCAGTGCTAGTGGGGGGATGGCTGACTATGGCTACACCTTC.

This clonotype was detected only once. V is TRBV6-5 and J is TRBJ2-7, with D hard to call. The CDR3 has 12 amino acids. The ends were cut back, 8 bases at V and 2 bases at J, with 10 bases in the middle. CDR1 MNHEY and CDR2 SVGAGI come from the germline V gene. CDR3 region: CASRRNPYEQYF. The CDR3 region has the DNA TGTGCCAGCCGTAGGAACCCCTACGAGCAGTACTTC.

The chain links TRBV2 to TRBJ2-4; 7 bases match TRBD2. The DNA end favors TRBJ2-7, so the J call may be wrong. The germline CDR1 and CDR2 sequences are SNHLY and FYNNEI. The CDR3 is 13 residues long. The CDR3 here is CASKRDITYEQYF. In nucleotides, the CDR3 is TGTGCCAGCAAGCGGGATATCACCTACGAGCAGTACTTC.

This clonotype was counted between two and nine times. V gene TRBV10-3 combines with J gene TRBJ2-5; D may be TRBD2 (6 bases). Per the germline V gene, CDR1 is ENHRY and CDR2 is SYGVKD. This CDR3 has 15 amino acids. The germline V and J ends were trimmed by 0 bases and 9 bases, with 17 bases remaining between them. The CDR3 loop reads CAISESRGNLGAQYF. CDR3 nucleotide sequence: TGTGCCATCAGTGAGTCACGGGGGAACCTGGGGGCCCAGTACTTC.

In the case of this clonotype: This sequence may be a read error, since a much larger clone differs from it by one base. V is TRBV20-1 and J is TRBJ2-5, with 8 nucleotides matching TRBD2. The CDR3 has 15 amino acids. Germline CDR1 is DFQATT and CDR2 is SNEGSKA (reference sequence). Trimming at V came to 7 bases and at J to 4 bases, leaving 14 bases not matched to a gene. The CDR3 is CSGKTAGASGETQYF. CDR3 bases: TGCAGTGGGAAGACAGCGGGGGCGAGTGGAGAGACCCAGTACTTC.

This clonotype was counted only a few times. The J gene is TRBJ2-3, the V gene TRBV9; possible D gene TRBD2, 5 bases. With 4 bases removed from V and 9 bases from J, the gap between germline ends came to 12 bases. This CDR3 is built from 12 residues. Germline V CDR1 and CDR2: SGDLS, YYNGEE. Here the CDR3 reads CASSSVGGTQYF. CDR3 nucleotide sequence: TGTGCCAGCAGCTCCGTGGGCGGGACGCAGTATTTT.

CDR3 DNA: TGCAGCGTTGTCCAGGGGGTTGACTTGGATACGCAGTATTTT. This translates into CSVVQGVDLDTQYF. The chain joins TRBV29-1 to TRBJ2-3, with 7 bases matching TRBD1. Trimming removed 4 bases from V and 6 bases from J; junction bases left unmatched: 10. This CDR3 has 14 amino acids. Germline assignment: CDR1 SQVTM and CDR2 ANQGSEA.